A selection of T cell receptor beta chains follows, all from one sample in a study of CD8+ T cells in alopecia areata. Sequencing was performed with immunoSEQ multiplex PCR; in TCRdb, only in-frame clones are kept and a portion is missing. The sample lists about 120,000 clones, almost 50% occurring once. This sample comprised CD8+ T cells sorted from blood, obtained at week 0. Every receptor here comes from a human donor with alopecia areata. CDR3s include the opening cysteine and the closing phenylalanine or tryptophan.

V gene	J gene	CDR3 protein
TRBV13	TRBJ1-1	CASSRSLGPEAFF
TRBV6-5	TRBJ2-7	CASSSGWVVDEQYF
TRBV25-1	TRBJ2-7	CASSGGIEQYF
TRBV9	TRBJ2-7	CASSAGTDGPYEQYF
TRBV5-4	TRBJ2-3	CAILRAGTDTQYF
TRBV4-1	TRBJ2-5	CASSQDVLAGETQYF
TRBV30	TRBJ2-7	CAWSLGAEQYF
TRBV10-3	TRBJ1-5	CAISETRQGITQPQHF
TRBV6-1	TRBJ2-3	CASSEFRGPSTDTQYF
TRBV29-1	TRBJ1-2	CSVVGDVADYGYTF
TRBV11-2	TRBJ1-6	CASEGTGNSPLHF
TRBV27	TRBJ2-3	CASRSTDTDTQYF
TRBV27	TRBJ2-4	CASSPYRQGKNIQYF
TRBV29-1	TRBJ1-4	CSVEDQDSPNEKLFF
TRBV7-8	TRBJ2-5	CASSIQETQYF
TRBV27	TRBJ2-7	CASSLGREAYEQYF
TRBV14	TRBJ1-4	CASSHEGDEKLFF
TRBV29-1	TRBJ2-5	CSAGGVRQGETQYF
TRBV4-1	TRBJ2-1	CASSQVVGTYNEQFF
TRBV4-1	TRBJ1-2	CASSGHRGILYGYTF
TRBV15	TRBJ2-7	CATSRDWRTGTDEQYF
TRBV7-9	TRBJ2-7	CASSLDGGYEQYF
TRBV5-1	TRBJ1-5	CAISRQGGLSNQPQHF
TRBV5-1	TRBJ2-1	CASSYDSSSYNEQFF
TRBV29-1	TRBJ1-2	CSVEESAYGYTF
TRBV10-3	TRBJ2-6	CAISEETVTYSGANVLTF
TRBV29-1	TRBJ2-1	CSVSSFDEQFF
TRBV4-2	TRBJ2-7	CASSQVFKRGRYEQYF
TRBV5-1	TRBJ2-7	CASSKGYEQYF
TRBV25-1	TRBJ2-1	CASSETAGISYNEQFF
TRBV7-6	TRBJ1-5	CASSLTPEGGQPQHF
TRBV19	TRBJ1-5	CASSISGDQPQHF
TRBV13	TRBJ2-7	CASSLLGTEQYF
TRBV15	TRBJ1-1	CATSDSQTMNTEAFF
TRBV29-1	TRBJ1-1	CSVEGWSLNTEAFF
TRBV4-3	TRBJ2-1	CASSQRDRAEVYNEQFF
TRBV7-2	TRBJ2-1	CASSAPGQGANEQFF
TRBV29-1	TRBJ2-7	CSFYGDYEQYF
TRBV27	TRBJ2-6	CASSLSWGTGANVLTF
TRBV15	TRBJ2-7	CATSILHGGDPYEQYF
TRBV5-1	TRBJ2-1	CASSATGYNEQFF
TRBV10-3	TRBJ1-5	CAISERGGTTGQPQHF
TRBV11-2	TRBJ2-3	CASSHYTQYF
TRBV27	TRBJ2-1	CASSLLRSGYNEQFF
TRBV27	TRBJ1-5	CASSSTNRVGMVPQHF
TRBV11-2	TRBJ2-5	CASSSRDGLTQYF
TRBV30	TRBJ1-1	CAWSDFQEWGRATEAFF
TRBV13	TRBJ2-7	CASSLARSGLYEQYF
TRBV29-1	TRBJ1-3	CSVESVTGGNTIYF
TRBV10-3	TRBJ2-2	CAISETRVGSGELFF
TRBV9	TRBJ2-1	CASSGGQGYNEQFF
TRBV18	TRBJ1-5	CASSRGNQPQHF
TRBV4-1	TRBJ2-7	CASSLRASGGTYEQYF
TRBV30	TRBJ1-2	CAWSEGLGYTF
TRBV4-1	TRBJ1-3	CASSQGGGSRTPNTIPF
TRBV6-1	TRBJ2-1	CASSELAGGPHEQFF
TRBV4-1	TRBJ2-7	CASSQRDRGSYEQYF
TRBV30	TRBJ2-2	CAWSGYERGLDGELFF